This TCR beta chain came from a study of PD-L1 blockade in urothelial cancer (dated by TCRdb to the late 2010s). Study-level background: All patients started therapy in the mid-2010s and received atezolizumab 1,200 mg intravenously every 3 weeks. About 85% of the roughly 29 patients were identified as males with urothelial cancer of bladder origin, and a prior smoking history was reported by 18 of 29 patients. Patients had an ECOG performance status of 0 or 1 and had received between 0 and 3 prior chemotherapy regimens. Blood samples were analyzed 3 weeks after the start of treatment (second dose) and 6 weeks after the start of treatment. Blood samples gave median yields of around 140,000 T cells and 80,000 to 90,000 unique TCRs, along with a median clonality of approximately 0.08. Somatic, immune and clinical correlates of response to PD-L1 blockade with atezolizumab in urothelial cancer were the focus of an exploratory multi-omic analysis. Pretreatment tumor samples, along with matched peripheral blood serially collected before and after atezolizumab treatment, were subjected to TCR sequencing. Durable clinical benefit was defined as progression-free survival longer than 6 months, and TCR features were also tested against progression-free and overall survival. Whole exome sequencing and RNA sequencing of pretreatment tumors were performed alongside TCR sequencing in the same patients. Roughly ten patients achieved durable clinical benefit and approximately 20 did not. Pretreatment blood TCR-seq was available for about 30 patients, at least one posttreatment blood collection was obtained for approximately 25 patients, and tumor TCR-seq was available for approximately 25 patients. Overall study results and their limits: Patients with durable benefit showed greater expansion of tumor-associated TCR clones in peripheral blood 3 weeks after starting treatment (n of about 22, p = 0.022). Small sample size (n ≈ 28) and many exploratory analyses mean the results are intended to be hypothesis-generating. Improved progression-free and overall survival was found to be associated with pretreatment peripheral blood TCR clonality below the median.

Of note for this clone: Its antigen remains undetermined. Base qualities are not recorded, but no much larger clone differs from it by a single base. Within the sample, other DNA sequences also encode this same CDR3.

Synthetic TCR analog templates were spiked into each PCR so that absolute template abundance could be estimated from read counts. Using the immunoSEQ assay, TCRbeta CDR3 regions were amplified from genomic DNA with bias-controlled V and J gene primers. Sequencing of rearranged TCRbeta segments was performed at approximately 20X coverage. As for how the authors treated the data: Clustering was used to correct sequencing errors, and CDR3s were annotated against IMGT to assign V, D and J genes. Only productive TCRbeta rearrangements were used in downstream analyses, excluding out-of-frame or stop-codon sequences. Clonality was computed as one minus Shannon entropy normalized by the log of the number of unique productive sequences. Fisher's exact test with Benjamini-Hochberg correction, using a cutoff of adjusted p below 0.01, was how clones that differed between time points or between blood and tumor were identified. TCRdb stores this immuneACCESS table with in-frame sequences only. Part of the clones is absent; in the studies checked, under half of the shortfall reflects unresolved V genes, and no reason is known for the rest. Clone size and V and J calls were adopted from that table, with D and trimming inferred from the DNA. The sample table shows approximately 71,000 clones, and about 88% are seen once. Around 3.5% of the sample lies in the top ten.

A cohort of 25 to 30 patients with locally advanced or metastatic urothelial carcinoma, treated at Memorial Sloan Kettering on a trial protocol, was included. Peripheral blood mononuclear cells were collected pretreatment and during treatment, with between 1 and 8 total time points per patient. The Qiagen DNeasy Blood extraction kit was used to purify genomic DNA from total PBMCs and tumor samples. PBMCs were collected pretreatment and during treatment, and were isolated and stored as previously described. V is shortened by 5 bases, J by 0 bases, and the region joining them spans 8 bases. CDR1 SNHLY and CDR2 FYNNEI are derived from the germline V gene. The CDR3 has 14 amino acids, counting the end cysteine and phenylalanine. The kept DNA is CDR3 alone, 42 bases in frame from the first base.

The clonotype was recovered from a man aged 55 to 70 with urothelial cancer. This chain is built from TRBV2 and TRBJ1-5; tentative D gene TRBD1, with 6 bases matching. The material sequenced was PBMCs, taken around atezolizumab (anti-PD-L1) treatment. The CDR3 protein sequence reads: CASSPGHSNQPQHF. The nucleotides are TGTGCCAGCAGTCCGGGACATAGCAATCAGCCCCAGCATTTT.